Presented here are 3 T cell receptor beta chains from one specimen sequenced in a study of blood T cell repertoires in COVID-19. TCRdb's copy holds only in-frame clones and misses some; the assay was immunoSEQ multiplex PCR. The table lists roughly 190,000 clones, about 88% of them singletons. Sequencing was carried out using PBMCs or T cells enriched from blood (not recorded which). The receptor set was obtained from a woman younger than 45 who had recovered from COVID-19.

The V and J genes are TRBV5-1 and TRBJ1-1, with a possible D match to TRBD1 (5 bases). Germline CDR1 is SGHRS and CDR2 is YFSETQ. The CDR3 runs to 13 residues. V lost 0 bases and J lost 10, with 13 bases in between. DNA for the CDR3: TGCGCCAGCAGCTTGGTACTGGGGGAGGGAGCTTTCTTT. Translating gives CASSLVLGEGAFF.

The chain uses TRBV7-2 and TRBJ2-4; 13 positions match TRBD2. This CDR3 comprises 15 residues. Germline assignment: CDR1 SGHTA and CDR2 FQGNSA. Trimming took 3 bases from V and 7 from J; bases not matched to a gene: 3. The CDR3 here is CASSLELAGGNIQYF. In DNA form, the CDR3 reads TGTGCCAGCAGCTTGGAACTAGCGGGAGGGAACATTCAGTACTTC. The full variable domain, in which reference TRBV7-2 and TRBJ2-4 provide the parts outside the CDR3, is GAGVSQSPSNKVTEKGKDVELRCDPISGHTALYWYRQSLGQGLEFLIYFQGNSAPDKSGLPSDRFSAERTGGSVSTLTIQRTQQEDSAVYLCASSLELAGGNIQYFGAGTRLSVL.

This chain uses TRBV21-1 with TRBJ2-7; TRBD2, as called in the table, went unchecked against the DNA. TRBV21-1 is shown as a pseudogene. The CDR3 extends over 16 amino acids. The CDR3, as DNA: TGTGCCTCGACCCCCGCGGGGGCGCACCCCGGCTACGAGCAGTACTTC. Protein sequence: CASTPAGAHPGYEQYF.